The entry below describes one TCR beta chain. Its antigen is still unknown. A read error may be the cause here, since a much bigger clone is one base away. Within the sample, other DNA sequences also encode this same CDR3. Library generation was performed with the immunoSEQ multiplex PCR assay. Imported from immuneACCESS, the table was reduced by TCRdb to in-frame sequences with V and J called. These copies leave out some clones; in studies compared against another copy, an unresolved V gene accounts for under half, and the cause of the remainder is not known. Counted in this sample were some 3,300 clones; approximately 79% of them appeared once. Approximately 16% of the sample comes from the top ten. Samples came from patients with Merkel cell carcinoma. This entry is derived from a study of T cells and Merkel cell carcinoma outcomes (dated by TCRdb to 2020 to 2021). Regarding the complete study: The study looked at whether the tumor T-cell repertoire and T-cell density could predict clinical outcome in patients with Merkel cell carcinoma. The investigation overall reported the following: The combination of T-cell repertoire features and T-cell density was reported to predict clinical outcomes in patients with Merkel cell carcinoma.

Sequenced: tumor tissue from Merkel cell carcinoma. The receptor was derived from a human donor with Merkel cell carcinoma.

This receptor has the CDR3 CASSAAGWHEQYF. The DNA reads as follows: TGTGCCAGCAGTGCCGCCGGGTGGCATGAGCAGTACTTC. The sequence is built from TRBV25-1 and TRBJ2-7; the D gene assignment is ambiguous. CDR1 and CDR2 are read off the germline V gene as MGHDK and SYGVNS. V sheds 4 bases and J sheds 7 bases, leaving 14 bases between their ends. Including the terminal cysteine and phenylalanine, the CDR3 comprises 13 residues. Here the CDR3 DNA is all that survives: 39 bases in frame from base 1.